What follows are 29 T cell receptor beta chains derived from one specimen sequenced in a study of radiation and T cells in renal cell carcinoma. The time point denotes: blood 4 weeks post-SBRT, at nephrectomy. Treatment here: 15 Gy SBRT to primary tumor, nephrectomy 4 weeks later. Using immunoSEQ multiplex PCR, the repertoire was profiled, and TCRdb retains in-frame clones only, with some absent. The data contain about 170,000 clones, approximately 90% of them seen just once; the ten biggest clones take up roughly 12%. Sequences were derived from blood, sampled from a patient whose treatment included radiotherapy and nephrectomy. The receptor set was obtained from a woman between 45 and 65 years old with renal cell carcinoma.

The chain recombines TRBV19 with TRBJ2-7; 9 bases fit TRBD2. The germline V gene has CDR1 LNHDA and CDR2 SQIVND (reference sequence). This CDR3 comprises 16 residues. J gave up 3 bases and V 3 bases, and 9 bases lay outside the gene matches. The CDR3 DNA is TGTGCCAGTAGTATTGGGCTAGCGGGGAGGGACTACGAGCAGTACTTC. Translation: CASSIGLAGRDYEQYF.

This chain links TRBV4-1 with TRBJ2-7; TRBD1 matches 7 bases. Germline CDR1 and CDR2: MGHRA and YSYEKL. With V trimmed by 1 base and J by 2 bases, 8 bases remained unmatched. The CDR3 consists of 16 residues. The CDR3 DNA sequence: TGCGCCAGCAGCCAAGTTCAATGGACAGGAACCTACGAGCAGTACTTC. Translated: CASSQVQWTGTYEQYF.

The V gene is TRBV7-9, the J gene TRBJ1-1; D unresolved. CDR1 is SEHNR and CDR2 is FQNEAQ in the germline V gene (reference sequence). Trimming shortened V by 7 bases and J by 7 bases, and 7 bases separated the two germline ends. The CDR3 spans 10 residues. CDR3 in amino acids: CASKGIEAFF. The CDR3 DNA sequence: TGTGCCAGCAAAGGGATTGAAGCTTTCTTT.

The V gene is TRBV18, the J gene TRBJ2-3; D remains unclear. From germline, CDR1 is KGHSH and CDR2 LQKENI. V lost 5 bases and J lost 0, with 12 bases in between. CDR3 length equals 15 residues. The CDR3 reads CASSGSGSSTDTQYF. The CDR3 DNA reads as TGTGCCAGCTCAGGGTCCGGGTCTAGCACAGATACGCAGTATTTT.

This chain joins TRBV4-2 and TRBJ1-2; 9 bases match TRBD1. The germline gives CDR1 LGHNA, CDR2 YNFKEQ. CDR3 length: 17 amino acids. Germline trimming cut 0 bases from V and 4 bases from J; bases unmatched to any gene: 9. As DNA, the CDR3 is TGTGCCAGCAGCCAAGATGCCGGACAGGGGATTATCTATGGCTACACCTTC. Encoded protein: CASSQDAGQGIIYGYTF.

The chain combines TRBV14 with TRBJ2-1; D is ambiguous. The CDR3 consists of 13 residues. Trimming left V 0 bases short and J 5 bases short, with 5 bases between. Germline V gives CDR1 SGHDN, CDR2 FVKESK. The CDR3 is CASSQDRHNEQFF. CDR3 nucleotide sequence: TGTGCCAGCAGCCAAGATCGACACAATGAGCAGTTCTTC.

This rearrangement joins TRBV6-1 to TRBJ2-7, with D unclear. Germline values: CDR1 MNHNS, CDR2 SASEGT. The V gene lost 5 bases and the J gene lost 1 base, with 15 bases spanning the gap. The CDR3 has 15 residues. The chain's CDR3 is CASSSPFTVSYEQYF. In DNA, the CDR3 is TGTGCCAGCAGTTCACCCTTCACGGTTTCCTACGAGCAGTACTTC.

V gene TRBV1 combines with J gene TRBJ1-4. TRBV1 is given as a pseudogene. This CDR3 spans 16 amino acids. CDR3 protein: CTSSPLGSGTNEKLFF. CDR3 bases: TGCACCAGCAGCCCCCTGGGGTCGGGAACTAATGAAAAACTGTTTTTT.

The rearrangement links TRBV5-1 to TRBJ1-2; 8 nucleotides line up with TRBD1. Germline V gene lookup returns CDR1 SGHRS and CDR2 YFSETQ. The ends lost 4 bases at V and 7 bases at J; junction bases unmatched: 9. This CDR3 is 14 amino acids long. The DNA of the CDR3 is TGCGCCAGCAGCCAGCCGGACAGGGAAGGTGGCTACACCTTC. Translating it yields CASSQPDREGGYTF.

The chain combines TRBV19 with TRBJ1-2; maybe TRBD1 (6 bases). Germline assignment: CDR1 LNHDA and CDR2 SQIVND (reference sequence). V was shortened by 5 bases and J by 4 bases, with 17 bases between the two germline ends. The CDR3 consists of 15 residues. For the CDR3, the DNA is TGTGCCAGTAGTGTTTCGGGACAAACCCTCTATGGCTACACCTTC. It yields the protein CASSVSGQTLYGYTF. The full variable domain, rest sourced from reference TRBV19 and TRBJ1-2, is DGGITQSPKYLFRKEGQNVTLSCEQNLNHDAMYWYRQDPGQGLRLIYYSQIVNDFQKGDIAEGYSVSREKKESFPLTVTSAQKNPTAFYLCASSVSGQTLYGYTFGSGTRLTVV.

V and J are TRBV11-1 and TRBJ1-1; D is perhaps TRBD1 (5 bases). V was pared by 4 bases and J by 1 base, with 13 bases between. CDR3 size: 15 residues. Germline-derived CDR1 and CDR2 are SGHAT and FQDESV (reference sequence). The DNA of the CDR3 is TGTGCCAGCAGCTCCAGGACATTCGGGAACACTGAAGCTTTCTTT. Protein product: CASSSRTFGNTEAFF. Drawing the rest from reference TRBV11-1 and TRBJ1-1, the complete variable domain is EAEVAQSPRYKITEKSQAVAFWCDPISGHATLYWYRQILGQGPELLVQFQDESVVDDSQLPKDRFSAERLKGVDSTLKIQPAELGDSAMYLCASSSRTFGNTEAFFGQGTRLTVV.

DNA of the CDR3: TGTGCCACCAGCAGAGACAGGAACTACAATGAGCAGTTCTTC. Translation: CATSRDRNYNEQFF. V gene TRBV15 combines with J gene TRBJ2-1, with D hard to call. CDR3 length: 14 residues. V was clipped by 0 bases and J by 3 bases, with 6 bases between them. The V gene's germline CDR1 is LNHNV and CDR2 YYDKDF (reference sequence).

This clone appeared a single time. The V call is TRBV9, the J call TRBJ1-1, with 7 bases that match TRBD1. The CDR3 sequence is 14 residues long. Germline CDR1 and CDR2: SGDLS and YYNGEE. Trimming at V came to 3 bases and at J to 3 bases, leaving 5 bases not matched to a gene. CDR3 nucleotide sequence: TGTGCCAGCAGCGCCACCCAGGGGGACACTGAAGCTTTCTTT. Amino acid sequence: CASSATQGDTEAFF.

The CDR3 DNA follows: TGTGCCAGCAGTGACGGGGGAGGGGATACGCAGTATTTT. This encodes CASSDGGGDTQYF. The chain uses TRBV6-4 and TRBJ2-3; 7 bases are a match to TRBD2. Germline CDR1 is MRHNA and CDR2 is SNTAGT. J lost 6 bases, V lost 2 bases, and 2 bases had no gene match. CDR3 length equals 13 residues.

The CDR3 here is CASKVGTEAFF. The CDR3 coding sequence is TGTGCCAGCAAGGTTGGGACTGAAGCTTTCTTT. This chain uses TRBV27 with TRBJ1-1; D not certain. The V end lost 7 bases, the J end lost 5 bases, and 8 bases lay between the germline ends. CDR3 length: 11 amino acids. In germline, CDR1 is MNHEY, CDR2 SMNVEV (reference sequence).

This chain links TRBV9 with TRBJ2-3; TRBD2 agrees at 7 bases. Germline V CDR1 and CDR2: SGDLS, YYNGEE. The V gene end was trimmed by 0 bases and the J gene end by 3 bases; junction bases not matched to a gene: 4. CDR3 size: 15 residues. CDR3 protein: CASSVAGRGTDTQYF. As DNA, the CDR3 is TGTGCCAGCAGCGTAGCGGGGCGGGGGACAGATACGCAGTATTTT.

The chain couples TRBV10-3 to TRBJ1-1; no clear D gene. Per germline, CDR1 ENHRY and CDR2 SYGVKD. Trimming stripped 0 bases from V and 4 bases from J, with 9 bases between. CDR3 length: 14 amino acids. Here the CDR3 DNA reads TGTGCCATCAGTGAGTCCACGTTCGGCACTGAAGCTTTCTTT. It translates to CAISESTFGTEAFF.

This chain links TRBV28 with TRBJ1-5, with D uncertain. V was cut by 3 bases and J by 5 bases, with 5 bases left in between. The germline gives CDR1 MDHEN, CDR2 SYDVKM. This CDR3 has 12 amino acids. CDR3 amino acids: CASSFTHQPQHF. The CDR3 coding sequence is TGTGCCAGCAGTTTTACCCATCAGCCCCAGCATTTT.

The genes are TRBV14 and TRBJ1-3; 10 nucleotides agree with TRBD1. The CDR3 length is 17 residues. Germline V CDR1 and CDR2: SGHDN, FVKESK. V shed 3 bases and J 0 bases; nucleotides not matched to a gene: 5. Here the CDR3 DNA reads TGTGCCAGCAGCCAGACAGGGGGCCCCCTCTCTGGAAACACCATATATTTT. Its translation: CASSQTGGPLSGNTIYF.

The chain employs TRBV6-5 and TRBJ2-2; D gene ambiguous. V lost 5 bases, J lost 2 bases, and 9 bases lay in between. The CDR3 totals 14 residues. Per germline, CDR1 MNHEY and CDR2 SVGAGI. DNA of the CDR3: TGTGCCAGCAGTCCCATTAAAAACACCGGGGAGCTGTTTTTT. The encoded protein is CASSPIKNTGELFF.

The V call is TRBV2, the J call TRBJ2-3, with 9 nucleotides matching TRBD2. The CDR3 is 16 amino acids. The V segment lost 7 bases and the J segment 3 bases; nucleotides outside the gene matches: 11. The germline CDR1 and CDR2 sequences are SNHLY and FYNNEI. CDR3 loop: CASMRRRGGGTDTQYF. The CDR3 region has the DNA TGTGCCAGCATGAGACGGCGGGGGGGCGGGACAGATACGCAGTATTTT.

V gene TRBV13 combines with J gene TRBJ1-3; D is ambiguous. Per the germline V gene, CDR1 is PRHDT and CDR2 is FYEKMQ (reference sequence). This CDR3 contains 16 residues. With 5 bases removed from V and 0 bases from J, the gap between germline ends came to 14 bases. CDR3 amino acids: CASSPIAEGSGNTIYF. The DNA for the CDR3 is TGTGCCAGCAGCCCGATAGCCGAGGGCTCTGGAAACACCATATATTTT. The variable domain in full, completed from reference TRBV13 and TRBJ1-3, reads AAGVIQSPRHLIKEKRETATLKCYPIPRHDTVYWYQQGPGQDPQFLISFYEKMQSDKGSIPDRFSAQQFSDYHSELNMSSLELGDSALYFCASSPIAEGSGNTIYFGEGSWLTVV.

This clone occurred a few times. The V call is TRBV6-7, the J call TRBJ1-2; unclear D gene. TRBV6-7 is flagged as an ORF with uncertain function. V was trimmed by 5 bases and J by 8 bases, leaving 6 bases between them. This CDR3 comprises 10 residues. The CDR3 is CASSRGGYTF. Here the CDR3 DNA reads TGTGCCAGCAGTCGAGGGGGCTACACCTTC.

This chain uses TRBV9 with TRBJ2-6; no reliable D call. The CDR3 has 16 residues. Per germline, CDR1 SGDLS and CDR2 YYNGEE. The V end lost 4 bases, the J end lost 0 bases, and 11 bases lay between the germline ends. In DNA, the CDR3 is TGTGCCAGCAGCTTTGGCGACCCCTCTGGGGCCAACGTCCTGACTTTC. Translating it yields CASSFGDPSGANVLTF.

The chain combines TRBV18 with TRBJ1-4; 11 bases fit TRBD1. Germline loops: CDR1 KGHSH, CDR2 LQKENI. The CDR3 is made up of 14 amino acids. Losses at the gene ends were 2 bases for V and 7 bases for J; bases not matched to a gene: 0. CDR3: CASSPGQGAEKLFF. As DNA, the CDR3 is TGTGCCAGCTCACCAGGACAGGGGGCTGAAAAACTGTTTTTT.

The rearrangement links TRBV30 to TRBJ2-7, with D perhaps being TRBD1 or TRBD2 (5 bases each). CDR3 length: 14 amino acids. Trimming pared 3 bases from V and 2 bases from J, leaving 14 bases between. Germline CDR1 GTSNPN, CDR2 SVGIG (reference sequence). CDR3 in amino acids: CAWRDPGTPYEQYF. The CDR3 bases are TGTGCCTGGAGGGACCCAGGGACCCCCTACGAGCAGTACTTC.

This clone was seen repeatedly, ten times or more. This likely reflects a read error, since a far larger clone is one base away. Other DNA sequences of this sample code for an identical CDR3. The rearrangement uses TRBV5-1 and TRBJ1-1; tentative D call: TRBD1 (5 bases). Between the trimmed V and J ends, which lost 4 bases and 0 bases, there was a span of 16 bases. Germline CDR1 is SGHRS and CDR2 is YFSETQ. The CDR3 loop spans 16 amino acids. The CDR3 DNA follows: TGCGCCAGCAGCCCTTCCTCGACAGAAGTGAACACTGAAGCTTTCTTT. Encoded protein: CASSPSSTEVNTEAFF.

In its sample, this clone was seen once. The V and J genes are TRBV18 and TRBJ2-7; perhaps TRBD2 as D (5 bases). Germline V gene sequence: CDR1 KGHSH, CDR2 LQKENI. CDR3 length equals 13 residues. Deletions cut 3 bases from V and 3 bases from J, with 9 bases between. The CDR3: CASSPSRDYEQYF. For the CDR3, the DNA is TGTGCCAGCTCACCCTCCCGGGACTACGAGCAGTACTTC.

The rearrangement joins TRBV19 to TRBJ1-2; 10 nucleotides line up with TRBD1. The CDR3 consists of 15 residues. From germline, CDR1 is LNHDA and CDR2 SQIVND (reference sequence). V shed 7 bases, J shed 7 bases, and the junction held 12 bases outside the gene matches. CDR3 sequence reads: CASTVLRDRGFGYTF. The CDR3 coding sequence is TGTGCCAGTACCGTATTGCGGGACAGGGGCTTTGGCTACACCTTC.